Following are 18 T cell receptor beta chains from one sample sequenced in a study of early T cells in non-severe SARS-CoV-2 infection. TCRdb redid the calling of the 5' RACE reads with MiXCR, one entry per CDR3 protein. The sample consists of about 43,000 distinct CDR3 sequences, about a tenth of them appearing once. Sequences were obtained from whole blood. These receptors came from an adult who was a healthcare worker with PCR-confirmed SARS-CoV-2 infection or an uninfected control (not recorded which).

This clonotype appeared many times. The chain links TRBV6-5 to TRBJ1-1, with D perhaps TRBD1 (6 bases). This CDR3 has 14 residues. Trimming took off 4 bases at V and 6 bases at J, with 15 bases between the two ends. In germline, CDR1 is MNHEY, CDR2 SVGAGI. CDR3 coding DNA: TGTGCCAGCAGTTCCACAGGGATGGTCGCTGAAGCTTTCTTT. Its protein is CASSSTGMVAEAFF.

The CDR3 loop reads CASSEDRDFDQPQHF. In DNA, the CDR3 is TGTGCCAGCAGTGAGGACAGGGATTTTGATCAGCCCCAGCATTTT. The chain couples TRBV2 to TRBJ1-5, with 8 positions matching TRBD1. The CDR3 has 15 residues. With V trimmed by 3 bases and J by 5 bases, 6 bases remained unmatched. Germline assignment: CDR1 SNHLY and CDR2 FYNNEI.

V usage is TRBV27 and J usage is TRBJ1-1; no firm D call. The germline V gene has CDR1 MNHEY and CDR2 SMNVEV (reference sequence). V lost 2 bases and J 7 bases, leaving 14 bases between the germline ends. The CDR3 runs to 14 residues. The CDR3 loop reads CASSLHPSTFEAFF. The CDR3 DNA sequence: TGTGCCAGCAGTTTACATCCCTCCACATTTGAAGCTTTCTTT.

The chain uses TRBV7-9 and TRBJ2-2; 13 positions agree with TRBD2. The germline V gene has CDR1 SEHNR and CDR2 FQNEAQ (reference sequence). CDR3 length: 17 amino acids. With V trimmed by 5 bases and J by 0 bases, 3 bases remained unmatched. Here the CDR3 DNA reads TGTGCCAGCAGCCGGACTAGCGGGGGACCGAACACCGGGGAGCTGTTTTTT. Protein sequence: CASSRTSGGPNTGELFF.

This clonotype was recorded many times. The CDR3 nucleotides read TGTGCCAGCAGTTCCCTAGCGGGGGAAGTGGATACGCAGTATTTT. Translated, it gives CASSSLAGEVDTQYF. The chain couples TRBV27 to TRBJ2-3; 10 bases line up with TRBD2. The germline V gene has CDR1 MNHEY and CDR2 SMNVEV (reference sequence). Losses at the gene ends were 4 bases for V and 6 bases for J; bases not matched to a gene: 7. The CDR3 has 15 amino acids.

This clonotype came up a few times. This rearrangement joins TRBV12-3 or TRBV12-4 to TRBJ1-5; unclear D gene. CDR3 length equals 14 residues. V shed 3 bases and J shed 5 bases, with 11 bases lying between them. The CDR3, as DNA: TGTGCCAGCAGTTTTTTCACCCTAGATCAGCCCCAGCATTTT. It is translated as CASSFFTLDQPQHF.

This clonotype has ten or more counts. This chain connects TRBV11-1 to TRBJ1-1, with a possible D match to TRBD1 (5 bases). CDR1 and CDR2 (germline): SGHAT, FQDESV (reference sequence). Trimming took 2 bases from V and 1 from J, leaving 11 bases between them. CDR3 length equals 15 residues. The CDR3 protein is CASSLKYRPNTEAFF. CDR3 in DNA: TGTGCCAGCAGCTTAAAGTACAGGCCGAACACTGAAGCTTTCTTT.

This clonotype appeared a few times. The germline gene is not matched at one end of the junction; a read error may be the cause. This chain joins TRBV29-1 and TRBJ2-7; D unclear. The CDR3 extends over 11 amino acids. Germline CDR1 SQVTM, CDR2 ANQGSEA. CDR3 sequence: CSVEDRAGRDF. The CDR3 DNA reads TGCAGCGTTGAAGATAGAGCAGGTCGGGACTTC.

This clonotype turned up a few times. V and J are TRBV6-6 and TRBJ1-2; the match to TRBD1 covers 7 bases. The germline gives CDR1 MNHNY, CDR2 SVGAGI (reference sequence). This CDR3 has 13 amino acids. With 5 bases clipped from V and 5 bases from J, the junction kept 5 bases outside the gene matches. For the CDR3, the DNA is TGTGCCAGCAGTACCGGGACAGATTATGGCTACACCTTC. Amino acids: CASSTGTDYGYTF.

The V and J genes are TRBV4-3 and TRBJ1-5; no firm D call. Germline assignment: CDR1 LGHNA and CDR2 YSLEER. The CDR3 runs 15 residues. V lost 0 bases to trimming and J lost 5 bases, with 11 bases between them. CDR3 coding DNA: TGCGCCAGCAGCCAAGATTCGGGGATAGATCAGCCCCAGCATTTT. It codes for CASSQDSGIDQPQHF.

The table lists this clonotype with a few counts. The chain has TRBV5-1 and TRBJ2-3, with D uncertain. This CDR3 is built from 12 residues. Germline assignment: CDR1 SGHRS and CDR2 YFSETQ. Trimming shortened V by 0 bases and J by 4 bases, and 3 bases separated the two germline ends. CDR3 coding DNA: TGCGCCAGCAGCTTGGAGGCAGATACGCAGTATTTT. This sequence encodes CASSLEADTQYF.

The gene calls are TRBV7-2 and TRBJ2-3; D not certain. Trimming removed 1 base from V and 2 bases from J, with 1 base in between. The CDR3 is 12 residues long. CDR1 and CDR2 from the germline V gene are SGHTA and FQGNSA. For the CDR3, the DNA is TGTGCCAGCAGCTTAGACACAGATACGCAGTATTTT. Translated, it gives CASSLDTDTQYF.

The J gene is TRBJ1-2, the V gene TRBV7-2; the D gene is possibly TRBD1 (6 bases). Looked up from germline, CDR1 is SGHTA and CDR2 is FQGNSA. There are 13 residues in the CDR3. V lost 2 bases to trimming and J lost 7 bases, with 11 bases between them. The CDR3 loop reads CASSLRGGPGYTF. The CDR3 DNA sequence: TGTGCCAGCAGCTTACGCGGGGGGCCTGGCTACACCTTC.

This clonotype was counted many times. The CDR3 region is CASGLAYDRITGELFF. CDR3 nucleotide sequence: TGTGCTAGTGGTTTGGCCTATGACAGGATAACCGGGGAGCTGTTTTTT. The chain employs TRBV12-5 and TRBJ2-2; a weak D match, TRBD1 (6 bases). The germline V gene encodes CDR1 LGHNT and CDR2 FRNRAP. The CDR3 has 16 residues. Trimming took 1 base from V and 5 from J, leaving 14 bases between them.

This clonotype turned up a few times. V is TRBV12-3 or TRBV12-4 and J is TRBJ1-2; unclear D gene. Trimming cost V 2 bases and J 2 bases, with 9 bases left between them. The CDR3 spans 14 residues. The CDR3 loop is CASSLSLSNYGYTF. The CDR3 DNA reads as TGTGCCAGCAGTTTATCCCTTTCAAACTATGGCTACACCTTC.

The gene calls are TRBV4-2 and TRBJ2-3; 14 nucleotides match TRBD2. From germline, CDR1 is LGHNA and CDR2 YNFKEQ. V lost 2 bases, J lost 1 base, and 8 bases stayed unmatched. The CDR3 sequence is 19 residues long. This CDR3 is CASSQSGTSGGPGTDTQYF. CDR3 sequence (DNA): TGTGCCAGCAGCCAATCCGGGACTAGCGGGGGCCCCGGCACAGATACGCAGTATTTT.

This clonotype was detected ten times or more. J is TRBJ2-2 and V is TRBV2, with unresolved D. Germline CDR1 reads SNHLY; CDR2 reads FYNNEI. The CDR3 runs 13 residues. V lost 7 bases, J lost 2 bases, and 8 bases lay in between. CDR3 in amino acids: CASTTANTGELFF. CDR3 nucleotides: TGTGCCAGCACAACTGCTAACACCGGGGAGCTGTTTTTT. The variable domain in full, completed from reference TRBV2 and TRBJ2-2, reads EPEVTQTPSHQVTQMGQEVILRCVPISNHLYFYWYRQILGQKVEFLVSFYNNEISEKSEIFDDQFSVERPDGSNFTLKIRSTKLEDSAMYFCASTTANTGELFFGEGSRLTVL.

This clonotype was observed many times. The V gene is TRBV7-6, the J gene TRBJ2-5; 12 bases are shared with TRBD2. The CDR3 is 17 residues long. Trimming cost V 1 base and J 5 bases; bases outside gene matches: 8. Germline V gene sequence: CDR1 SGHVS, CDR2 FNYEAQ. The chain's CDR3 is CASSLGVLAGGGETQYF. CDR3 DNA sequence: TGTGCCAGCAGCTTAGGTGTACTAGCGGGGGGCGGGGAGACCCAGTACTTC.